The entry that follows covers one TCR beta chain sequence. Its matching antigen is unknown. Since a much larger clone is just one base distant, this may be a read error. The data originate from a study of tumor-infiltrating lymphocytes in primary liver carcinoma. Study information: Those enrolled were patients of both sexes, who were aged 30 to 69 years. Stage T1-T3 N0M0 tumors spanned about 4.2 to 10 cm. Notes on the study in general: With p = 0.039, the top-250-clone fraction in tumors significantly exceeded that in blood.

cDNA specific to TCR beta was made from around 470 ng of total RNA, with a constant-region primer employed for priming. Employing slightly modified ARM-PCR, three nested multiplex PCR rounds were run, and these gave rise to the TCR beta libraries. Each CDR3 protein is one row after TCRdb ran MiXCR on the multiplex PCR reads. The sample carries about 300,000 distinct CDR3 sequences, roughly 60% recorded once. Out of unsorted whole blood came the blood RNA, and germline DNA was extracted as well. At sampling, these chronic HBV carriers had received no treatment. The receptor comes from a man aged 35 to 55 with primary liver carcinoma and hepatitis B virus infection. Sequencing input: peripheral blood.

The CDR3 sequence: CACSYDLYGRAGYTF. In DNA, the CDR3 is TGTGCCTGCAGTTACGATCTTTATGGGAGGGCAGGCTACACCTTC. The rearrangement links TRBV6-5 to TRBJ1-2; no clear D. Per the germline V gene, CDR1 is MNHEY and CDR2 is SVGAGI. This CDR3 has 15 amino acids.